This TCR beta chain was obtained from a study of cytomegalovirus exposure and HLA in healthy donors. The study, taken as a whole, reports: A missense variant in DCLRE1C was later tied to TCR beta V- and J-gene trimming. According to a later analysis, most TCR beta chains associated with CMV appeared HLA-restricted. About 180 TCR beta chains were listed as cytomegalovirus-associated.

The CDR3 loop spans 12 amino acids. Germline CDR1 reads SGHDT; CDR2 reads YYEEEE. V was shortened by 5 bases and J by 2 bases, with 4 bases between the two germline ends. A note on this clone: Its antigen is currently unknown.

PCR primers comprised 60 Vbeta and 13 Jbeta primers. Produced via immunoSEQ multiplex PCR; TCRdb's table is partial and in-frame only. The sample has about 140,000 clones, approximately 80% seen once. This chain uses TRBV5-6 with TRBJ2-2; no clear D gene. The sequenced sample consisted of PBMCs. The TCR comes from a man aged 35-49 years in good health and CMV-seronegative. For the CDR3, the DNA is TGTGCCAGCAGTGTAAACACCGGGGAGCTGTTTTTT. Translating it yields CASSVNTGELFF.